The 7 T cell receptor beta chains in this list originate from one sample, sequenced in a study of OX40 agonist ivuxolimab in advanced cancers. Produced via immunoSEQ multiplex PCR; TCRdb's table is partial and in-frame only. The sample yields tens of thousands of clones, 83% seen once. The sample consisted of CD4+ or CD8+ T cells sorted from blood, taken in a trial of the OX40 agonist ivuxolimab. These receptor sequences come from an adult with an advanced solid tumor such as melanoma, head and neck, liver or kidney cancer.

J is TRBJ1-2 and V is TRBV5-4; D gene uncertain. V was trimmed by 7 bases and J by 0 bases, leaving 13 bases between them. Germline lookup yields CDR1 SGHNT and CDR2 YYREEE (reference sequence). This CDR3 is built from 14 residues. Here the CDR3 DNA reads TGTGCCAGCCGATCAAGGAACGCTAACTATGGCTACACCTTC. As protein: CASRSRNANYGYTF.

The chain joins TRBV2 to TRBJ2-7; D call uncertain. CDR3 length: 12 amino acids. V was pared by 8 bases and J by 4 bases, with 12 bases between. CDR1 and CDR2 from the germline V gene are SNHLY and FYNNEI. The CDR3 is CASAHESYEQYF. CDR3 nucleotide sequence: TGTGCCAGCGCCCACGAATCATACGAGCAGTACTTC.

The CDR3 here is CASRTSGTSGGYNEQFF. CDR3 sequence (DNA): TGCGCCAGCAGGACCTCCGGGACTAGCGGGGGCTACAATGAGCAGTTCTTC. The gene calls are TRBV5-1 and TRBJ2-1, with 14 bases that match TRBD2. CDR3 size: 17 residues. Germline CDR1 and CDR2: SGHRS and YFSETQ. V gave up 5 bases and J gave up 3 bases; unmatched junction bases: 7.

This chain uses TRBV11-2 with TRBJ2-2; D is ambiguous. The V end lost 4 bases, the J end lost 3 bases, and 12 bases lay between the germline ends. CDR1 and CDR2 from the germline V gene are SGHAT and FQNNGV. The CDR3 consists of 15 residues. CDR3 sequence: CASSSPGRYTGELFF. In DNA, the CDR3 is TGTGCCAGCAGCTCCCCTGGGCGGTACACCGGGGAGCTGTTTTTT.

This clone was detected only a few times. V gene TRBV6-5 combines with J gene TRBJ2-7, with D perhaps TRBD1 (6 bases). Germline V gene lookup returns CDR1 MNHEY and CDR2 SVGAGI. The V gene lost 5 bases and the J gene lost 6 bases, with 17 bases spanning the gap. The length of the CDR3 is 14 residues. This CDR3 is CASSGSDSIGEQYF. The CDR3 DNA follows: TGTGCCAGCAGTGGATCGGACAGTATCGGCGAGCAGTACTTC.

DNA of the CDR3: TGTGCCAGCAGCTTGCGAATAGCGGGAGAAAATGAGCAGTTCTTC. It codes for CASSLRIAGENEQFF. The rearrangement links TRBV7-2 to TRBJ2-1, with 9 bases identical to TRBD2. Germline V gene lookup returns CDR1 SGHTA and CDR2 FQGNSA. J lost 7 bases, V lost 3 bases, and 7 bases had no gene match. CDR3 size: 15 residues.

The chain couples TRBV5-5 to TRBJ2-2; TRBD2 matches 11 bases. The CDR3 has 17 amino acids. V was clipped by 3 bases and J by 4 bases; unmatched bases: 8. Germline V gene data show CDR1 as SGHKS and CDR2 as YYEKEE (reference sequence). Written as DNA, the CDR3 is TGTGCCAGCAGCTCCCAACTAGCGGGAGTTGGCACCGGGGAGCTGTTTTTT. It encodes CASSSQLAGVGTGELFF.